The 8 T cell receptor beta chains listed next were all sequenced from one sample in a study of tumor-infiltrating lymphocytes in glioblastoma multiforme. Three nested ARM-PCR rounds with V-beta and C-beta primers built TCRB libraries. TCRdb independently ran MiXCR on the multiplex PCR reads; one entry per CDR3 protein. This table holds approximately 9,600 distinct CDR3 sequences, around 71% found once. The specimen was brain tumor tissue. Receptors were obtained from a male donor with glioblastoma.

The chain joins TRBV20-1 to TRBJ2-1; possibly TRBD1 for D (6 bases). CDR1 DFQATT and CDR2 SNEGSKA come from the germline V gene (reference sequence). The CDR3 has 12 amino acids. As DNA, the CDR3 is TGCGGTACTAGTCAAGGGGGCAATGAGCAGTTCTTC. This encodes CGTSQGGNEQFF.

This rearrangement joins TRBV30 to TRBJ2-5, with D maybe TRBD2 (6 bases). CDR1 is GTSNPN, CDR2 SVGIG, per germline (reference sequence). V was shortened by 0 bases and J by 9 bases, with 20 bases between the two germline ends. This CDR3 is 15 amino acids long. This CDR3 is CAWSVGGAVLGAQYF. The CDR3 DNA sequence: TGTGCCTGGAGTGTTGGAGGGGCGGTACTGGGGGCCCAGTACTTC. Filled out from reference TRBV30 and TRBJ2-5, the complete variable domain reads SQTIHQWPATLVQPVGSPLSLECTVEGTSNPNLYWYRQAAGRGLQLLFYSVGIGQISSEVPQNLSASRPQDRQFILSSKKLLLSDSGFYLCAWSVGGAVLGAQYFGPGTRLLVL.

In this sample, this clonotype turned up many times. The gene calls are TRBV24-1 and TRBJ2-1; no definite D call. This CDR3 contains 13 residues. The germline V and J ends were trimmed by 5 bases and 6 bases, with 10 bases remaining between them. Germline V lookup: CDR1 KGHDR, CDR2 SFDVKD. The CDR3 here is CATSGDMANEQFF. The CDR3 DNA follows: TGTGCCACCAGTGGCGACATGGCCAATGAGCAGTTCTTC.

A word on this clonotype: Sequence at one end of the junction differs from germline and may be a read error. The CDR3 region has the DNA TGTGCCATCAGCTTACTCGGCGGGAATAGCACAGATACGCAGTATTTT. Its protein product is CAISLLGGNSTDTQYF. The chain employs TRBV7-8 and TRBJ2-3, with D possibly matching TRBD2 (6 bases). The CDR3 spans 16 residues. Germline-derived CDR1 and CDR2 are SGHVS and FQNEAQ.

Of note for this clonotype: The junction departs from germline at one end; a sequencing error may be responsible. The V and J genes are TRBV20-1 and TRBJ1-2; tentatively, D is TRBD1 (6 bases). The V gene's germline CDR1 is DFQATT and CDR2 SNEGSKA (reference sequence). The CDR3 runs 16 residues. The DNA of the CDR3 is TGCAATGCTAGATGGGACATTGGTTTTCTGGACTATGGCTACACCTTC. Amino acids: CNARWDIGFLDYGYTF.

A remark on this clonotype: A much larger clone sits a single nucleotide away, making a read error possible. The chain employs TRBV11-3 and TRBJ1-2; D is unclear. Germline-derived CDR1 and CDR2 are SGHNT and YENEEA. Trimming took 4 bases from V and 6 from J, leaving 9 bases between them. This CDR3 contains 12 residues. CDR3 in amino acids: CASSSLSHGYTF. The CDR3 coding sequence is TGTGCCAGCAGCTCCCTAAGCCATGGCTACACCTTC.

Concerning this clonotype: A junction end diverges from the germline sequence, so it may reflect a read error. The CDR3 DNA sequence: TGCAGCGCCCGAACTAGCGACTCCTACGAGCAATACTTC. It translates to CSARTSDSYEQYF. The J gene is TRBJ2-7, the V gene TRBV29-1; 7 bases align to TRBD2. Germline V CDR1 and CDR2: SQVTM, ANQGSEA. The CDR3 has 13 residues.

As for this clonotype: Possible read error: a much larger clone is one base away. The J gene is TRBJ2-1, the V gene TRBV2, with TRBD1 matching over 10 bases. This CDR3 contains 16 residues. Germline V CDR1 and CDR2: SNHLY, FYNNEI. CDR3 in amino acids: CAGSEGQGILYNEQFF. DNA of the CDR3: TGTGCCGGCAGTGAGGGACAGGGGATTCTGTACAATGAGCAGTTCTTC.